The text below deals with one T cell receptor (beta chain). These data come from a study of cytomegalovirus exposure and HLA in healthy donors. The method was immunoSEQ multiplex PCR; TCRdb's version includes in-frame clones alone and lacks a portion of them. The sample shows 70,000 to 85,000 clones, 85% to 95% of them seen only once. CDR1 SGHAT and CDR2 FQNNGV come from the germline V gene. Trimming took 0 bases from V and 0 from J, leaving 9 bases between them. The CDR3 is 16 residues long. The rearrangement joins TRBV11-2 to TRBJ1-3; D is uncertain. Sequencing was done on a sample of PBMCs. The sequence was collected from a woman aged 18-29 years in good health and CMV-seropositive. DNA of the CDR3: TGTGCCAGCAGCTTAGATCCCGCAGGCTCTGGAAACACCATATATTTT. This gives the protein CASSLDPAGSGNTIYF.